The rows below give T cell receptor beta chains drawn from one sample of a study of glioma-infiltrating T cells. TCRdb recomputed calls from the multiplex PCR reads with MiXCR, one row per CDR3 protein. Among a few hundred thousand distinct CDR3 sequences listed, about 40% were seen once. Sequenced input: glioma tissue, nonneoplastic brain tissue, or PBMCs (not recorded which). The source is a human donor with low-grade glioma or glioblastoma, undergoing nonglioma brain surgery, or in good health (not recorded which). The CDR3 runs from the conserved cysteine through the conserved F or W. A D gene is named only where the DNA matches it firmly. Clone size is given for some rows only: seen once, a few or many times, or a class if the clone is expanded.

cdr3_nt: TGCAGTGGGGCTAGCGGGAGTCCTACTTCCTGGAGCTCCTACAATGAGCAGTTCTTC
cdr3_aa: CSGASGSPTSWSSYNEQFF
clone_size: -
j_call: TRBJ2-1
v_call: TRBV20-1
d_call: TRBD2

cdr3_nt: TGTGCCACCAGTGGGGGCCCGGGAGAAAACACAGATACGCAGTATTTT
cdr3_aa: CATSGGPGENTDTQYF
clone_size: -
j_call: TRBJ2-3
v_call: TRBV27
d_call: -

cdr3_nt: TGTGCCAGCAGTGGAACGCACAGGGCTGCCGGGGAGCTGTTTTTT
cdr3_aa: CASSGTHRAAGELFF
clone_size: -
j_call: TRBJ2-2
v_call: TRBV2
d_call: -

cdr3_nt: TGCAGTGCTAGAGATCCGGATAGCGGGAGTTTAGATACGCAGTATTTT
cdr3_aa: CSARDPDSGSLDTQYF
clone_size: few
j_call: TRBJ2-3
v_call: TRBV20-1
d_call: TRBD2

cdr3_nt: TGCAGTGCTAGGAGCAAGGCGTACGAGCAGTACTTC
cdr3_aa: CSARSKAYEQYF
clone_size: few
j_call: TRBJ2-7
v_call: TRBV20-1
d_call: -

cdr3_nt: TGCGCCAGCAGCCGGGAGAACTCTGGAAACACCATATATTTT
cdr3_aa: CASSRENSGNTIYF
clone_size: -
j_call: TRBJ1-3
v_call: TRBV4-1
d_call: -

cdr3_nt: TGTGCCAGCAGCTTAGTGGGACTCCGAGAGACCCAGTACTTC
cdr3_aa: CASSLVGLRETQYF
clone_size: few
j_call: TRBJ2-5
v_call: TRBV7-2
d_call: -

cdr3_nt: TGCAGTGCTGTCCGGGACAGGGCTAATGTCTACACCTTC
cdr3_aa: CSAVRDRANVYTF
clone_size: -
j_call: TRBJ1-2
v_call: TRBV20-1
d_call: TRBD1

cdr3_nt: TGTGCCAGCGGTTACTCGACAGGGCGGCTCCACGAGCAGTACTTC
cdr3_aa: CASGYSTGRLHEQYF
clone_size: -
j_call: TRBJ2-7
v_call: TRBV6-2/TRBV6-3
d_call: TRBD1

cdr3_nt: TGTGCCAGCAGCTTAGGCAGAGGGGCTCAAGGGACCCAGTACTTC
cdr3_aa: CASSLGRGAQGTQYF
clone_size: -
j_call: TRBJ2-5
v_call: TRBV28
d_call: -

cdr3_nt: TGCAGTGCTAGTAGACCAGCTAGGGAGACCCAGTACTTC
cdr3_aa: CSASRPARETQYF
clone_size: -
j_call: TRBJ2-5
v_call: TRBV20-1
d_call: -

cdr3_nt: TGTGCCAGCAGGTACAGGGATTATGGCTACACCTTC
cdr3_aa: CASRYRDYGYTF
clone_size: many
j_call: TRBJ1-2
v_call: TRBV6-1
d_call: -

cdr3_nt: TGTGCCAGCAGTTTGTTTTCGCGGGAGGGAACAGATACGCAGTATTTT
cdr3_aa: CASSLFSREGTDTQYF
clone_size: few
j_call: TRBJ2-3
v_call: TRBV12-3/TRBV12-4
d_call: TRBD2

cdr3_nt: TGTGCCAGCAGTTTGGACAGCATCAGGTCTTTCTTT
cdr3_aa: CASSLDSIRSFF
clone_size: -
j_call: TRBJ1-1
v_call: TRBV2
d_call: -

cdr3_nt: TGTGACAGCAGTTTATCGATAGGGTATCGGGCTTTATTT
cdr3_aa: CDSSLSIGYRALF
clone_size: -
j_call: TRBJ1-1
v_call: TRBV27
d_call: -

cdr3_nt: TGTGCCATCAGTGGGGACAGATATGGCTACACCTTC
cdr3_aa: CAISGDRYGYTF
clone_size: many
j_call: TRBJ1-2
v_call: TRBV10-3
d_call: TRBD1

cdr3_nt: TGTGCCAGCAGTGAACGATCTCTACCCTACTACACAGATACGCAGTATTTT
cdr3_aa: CASSERSLPYYTDTQYF
clone_size: -
j_call: TRBJ2-3
v_call: TRBV6-1
d_call: -

cdr3_nt: TGTGCCGGCAGCTTATCCCGACAGGGCCCGATCAATGAGCAGTTCTTC
cdr3_aa: CAGSLSRQGPINEQFF
clone_size: once
j_call: TRBJ2-1
v_call: TRBV7-6
d_call: TRBD1

cdr3_nt: TGTGCCAGCAGCTACCGGGACGCCACAGATACGCAGTATTTT
cdr3_aa: CASSYRDATDTQYF
clone_size: -
j_call: TRBJ2-3
v_call: TRBV7-3
d_call: -

cdr3_nt: TGTGCCAGCAGCTCCAGCGGCGGCAGGGGGTCCCAGTACTTC
cdr3_aa: CASSSSGGRGSQYF
clone_size: -
j_call: TRBJ2-5
v_call: TRBV11-1
d_call: TRBD1

cdr3_nt: TGTGCCAGCAGCTTAGGGGCCACCGGGTCCTACGAGCAGTACTTC
cdr3_aa: CASSLGATGSYEQYF
clone_size: few
j_call: TRBJ2-7
v_call: TRBV7-6
d_call: -

cdr3_nt: TGTGCCAGCAGTTTCCGGGACAGGGGACGAGACTATGGCTACACCTTC
cdr3_aa: CASSFRDRGRDYGYTF
clone_size: many
j_call: TRBJ1-2
v_call: TRBV28
d_call: TRBD1

cdr3_nt: TGTGCCAGCAGGTTCAGCAACTCTGGAAACACCATATATTTT
cdr3_aa: CASRFSNSGNTIYF
clone_size: many
j_call: TRBJ1-3
v_call: TRBV6-1
d_call: -

cdr3_nt: TGTGCCAGCAGCCCGGCAGTGGGCCACGAGCAGTACTTC
cdr3_aa: CASSPAVGHEQYF
clone_size: -
j_call: TRBJ2-7
v_call: TRBV12-3/TRBV12-4
d_call: -

cdr3_nt: TGTGCCAGCAGGGGAAGCCCGGGGGCGCGTAACACTGAAGCTTTCTTT
cdr3_aa: CASRGSPGARNTEAFF
clone_size: -
j_call: TRBJ1-1
v_call: TRBV28
d_call: -

cdr3_nt: TGCGCCAGCAGCCAAGATCTACCCGGACAGGGCAAAAACATTCAGTACTTC
cdr3_aa: CASSQDLPGQGKNIQYF
clone_size: few
j_call: TRBJ2-4
v_call: TRBV4-3
d_call: TRBD1

cdr3_nt: TGTGCCAGCAGCTTAATGGGGGCAGGTCAGCCCCAGCATTTT
cdr3_aa: CASSLMGAGQPQHF
clone_size: -
j_call: TRBJ1-5
v_call: TRBV7-2
d_call: -

cdr3_nt: TGCGCCAGCAGCCAAGATACCGGGACTAGCGGGGGGAATACAGATACGCAGTATTTT
cdr3_aa: CASSQDTGTSGGNTDTQYF
clone_size: few
j_call: TRBJ2-3
v_call: TRBV4-1
d_call: TRBD2

cdr3_nt: TGTGCCAGCAGTCCCGGGGGGGGTTGGCAAGAGACCCAGTACTTC
cdr3_aa: CASSPGGGWQETQYF
clone_size: few
j_call: TRBJ2-5
v_call: TRBV25-1
d_call: TRBD2

cdr3_nt: TGTGCCAGCAGAAGGGACCAAAATCATTGGTCACCCCTCCACTTT
cdr3_aa: CASRRDQNHWSPLHF
clone_size: many
j_call: TRBJ1-6
v_call: TRBV27
d_call: -

cdr3_nt: TGTGCCAGCATTAAGGGAATTGGGCGGCCTGGAAACACCATATATTTT
cdr3_aa: CASIKGIGRPGNTIYF
clone_size: -
j_call: TRBJ1-3
v_call: TRBV7-9
d_call: -

cdr3_nt: TGTGCCAGCAGCTCAGTAGCGGGAGGAAATCGGGATGAGCAGTTCTTC
cdr3_aa: CASSSVAGGNRDEQFF
clone_size: -
j_call: TRBJ2-1
v_call: TRBV13
d_call: TRBD2

cdr3_nt: TGTGCCAGCGGCGGCTTGCCGGGCACAGATACGCAGTATTTT
cdr3_aa: CASGGLPGTDTQYF
clone_size: once
j_call: TRBJ2-3
v_call: TRBV11-2
d_call: -

cdr3_nt: TGTGCCAGCAGTTTATCGACGAGCGGGAGGGCCTTGACAGATACGCAGTATTTT
cdr3_aa: CASSLSTSGRALTDTQYF
clone_size: -
j_call: TRBJ2-3
v_call: TRBV28
d_call: TRBD2

cdr3_nt: TGTGCCAGCAGCTTATTACTAGCGGGACGCGAGCAGTACTTC
cdr3_aa: CASSLLLAGREQYF
clone_size: -
j_call: TRBJ2-7
v_call: TRBV7-2
d_call: TRBD2

cdr3_nt: TGTGTCAGCAGTTTAGATCCTCTCTCCTACAATGAGCAGTTCTTC
cdr3_aa: CVSSLDPLSYNEQFF
clone_size: -
j_call: TRBJ2-1
v_call: TRBV6-5
d_call: -

cdr3_nt: TGTGCCAGCAGGGCCCCCCAGGGGCCAGATACGCAGTATTTT
cdr3_aa: CASRAPQGPDTQYF
clone_size: few
j_call: TRBJ2-3
v_call: TRBV2
d_call: -

cdr3_nt: TGTGCCAGCAGCGCCGCCCTCAGCCCCGGGAACTATGGCTACACCTTC
cdr3_aa: CASSAALSPGNYGYTF
clone_size: -
j_call: TRBJ1-2
v_call: TRBV9
d_call: -

cdr3_nt: TGTGCCAGCAGTAAACAAGGGACAGGGGTCACTGAAGCTTTCTTT
cdr3_aa: CASSKQGTGVTEAFF
clone_size: -
j_call: TRBJ1-1
v_call: TRBV27
d_call: TRBD1

cdr3_nt: TGTGCCAGTAGTATCCGGGACCCCGCGGCCCAGCATTTT
cdr3_aa: CASSIRDPAAQHF
clone_size: -
j_call: TRBJ1-5
v_call: TRBV19
d_call: -

cdr3_nt: TGTGCCAGCAGTTTACTAGCGTTTGCTGGCACAGATACGCAGTATTTT
cdr3_aa: CASSLLAFAGTDTQYF
clone_size: -
j_call: TRBJ2-3
v_call: TRBV27
d_call: -

cdr3_nt: TGCGCCAGCAGCCAAGGGCAATACTACGAGCAGTACTTC
cdr3_aa: CASSQGQYYEQYF
clone_size: -
j_call: TRBJ2-7
v_call: TRBV4-1
d_call: -

cdr3_nt: TGTGCCAGCAGCTTAGTAGGGGGCGAACTGGATACGCAGTATTTT
cdr3_aa: CASSLVGGELDTQYF
clone_size: -
j_call: TRBJ2-3
v_call: TRBV7-2
d_call: TRBD1

cdr3_nt: TGCAGTGCTAGTCACCGGGAGGAATTGGGGACCCAGTACTTC
cdr3_aa: CSASHREELGTQYF
clone_size: few
j_call: TRBJ2-5
v_call: TRBV20-1
d_call: TRBD2

cdr3_nt: TGCGCCAGCAGCCTCCTGACTAGCGGAGCCGGGAATGAGCAGTTCTTC
cdr3_aa: CASSLLTSGAGNEQFF
clone_size: -
j_call: TRBJ2-1
v_call: TRBV4-3
d_call: TRBD2

cdr3_nt: TGCAGTGCTAGACTAGCGGCAGAGCAGTACTTC
cdr3_aa: CSARLAAEQYF
clone_size: -
j_call: TRBJ2-7
v_call: TRBV20-1
d_call: TRBD2

cdr3_nt: TGTGCCAGCAGTCTCGGGGGGTTGGGAGCGAAAAGCTCCTACGAGCAGTACTTC
cdr3_aa: CASSLGGLGAKSSYEQYF
clone_size: -
j_call: TRBJ2-7
v_call: TRBV28
d_call: TRBD2

cdr3_nt: TGTGCCAGCAGTTCCCAAGAGCGGGCAAGCTCCTACGAGCAGTACTTC
cdr3_aa: CASSSQERASSYEQYF
clone_size: -
j_call: TRBJ2-7
v_call: TRBV28
d_call: -

cdr3_nt: TGCGCCAGCAGCTTGGCCGGGACTAGCGGTCCCTCCTACAATGAGCAGTTCTTC
cdr3_aa: CASSLAGTSGPSYNEQFF
clone_size: -
j_call: TRBJ2-1
v_call: TRBV5-1
d_call: TRBD2

cdr3_nt: TGTGCCAGCAGCGAAGGATCCACTGAAGCTTTCTTT
cdr3_aa: CASSEGSTEAFF
clone_size: few
j_call: TRBJ1-1
v_call: TRBV6-1
d_call: -

cdr3_nt: TGCGCCAGCAGCCAAGACCCGGGAAGAGACGGCTACACCTTC
cdr3_aa: CASSQDPGRDGYTF
clone_size: many
j_call: TRBJ1-2
v_call: TRBV4-1
d_call: -

cdr3_nt: TGTGCCAGCAGTTTGTATGGCGACAGGTTCACAGATACGCAGTATTTT
cdr3_aa: CASSLYGDRFTDTQYF
clone_size: many
j_call: TRBJ2-3
v_call: TRBV28
d_call: -

cdr3_nt: TGTGCCAGCAGTTATTGCTATCGCTACACCTTC
cdr3_aa: CASSYCYRYTF
clone_size: -
j_call: TRBJ1-2
v_call: TRBV6-1
d_call: -

cdr3_nt: TGCGCCAGCAGCCGCGGGGGGGTAGATACGCAGTATTTT
cdr3_aa: CASSRGGVDTQYF
clone_size: few
j_call: TRBJ2-3
v_call: TRBV4-1
d_call: TRBD2

cdr3_nt: TGTGCCACCGCGGGGCCTGCCCTCTATGGCTACACCTTC
cdr3_aa: CATAGPALYGYTF
clone_size: many
j_call: TRBJ1-2
v_call: TRBV6-2/TRBV6-3
d_call: -

cdr3_nt: TGTGCCAGCAGTTATCAACAGGGGATGAATTCACCCCTCCACTTT
cdr3_aa: CASSYQQGMNSPLHF
clone_size: many
j_call: TRBJ1-6
v_call: TRBV27
d_call: TRBD1

cdr3_nt: TGTGCCAGCAGTCAAGGGGGTTTCAACGAGCAGTACTTC
cdr3_aa: CASSQGGFNEQYF
clone_size: few
j_call: TRBJ2-7
v_call: TRBV28
d_call: -